The 32 T cell receptor beta chains below come from one sample, sequenced in a study of control samples from healthy donors and cancer patients. Assay: immunoSEQ multiplex PCR; the TCRdb copy retains only in-frame clones and omits some. The sample carries about 120,000 clones, about 87% recorded once. The sample taken for sequencing was blood. All receptors come from a man aged 40-49 years in good health.

The chain combines TRBV30 with TRBJ1-2, with 9 bases that match TRBD1. The CDR3 is made up of 12 amino acids. CDR1 is GTSNPN, CDR2 SVGIG, per germline (reference sequence). The CDR3 DNA is TGTGGAGTACAGGGGGCAGGTTCTGGCTACACCTTC. Protein: CGVQGAGSGYTF.

This chain uses TRBV10-2 with TRBJ1-1; D remains ambiguous. Germline V gene sequence: CDR1 WSHSY, CDR2 SAAADI. Trimming shortened V by 7 bases and J by 6 bases, and 9 bases separated the two germline ends. The CDR3 totals 11 residues. CDR3 sequence (DNA): TGCGCCAGCAAGGCGGGAGCTGAAGCTTTCTTT. Translating gives CASKAGAEAFF.

This chain joins TRBV14 and TRBJ2-3; D perhaps matches TRBD2 (5 bases). The CDR3 has 13 residues. Trimming stripped 1 base from V and 9 bases from J, with 11 bases between. CDR1 and CDR2 (germline): SGHDN, FVKESK. The CDR3 loop reads CASSQVARGTQYF. For the CDR3, the DNA is TGTGCCAGCAGCCAAGTCGCCCGGGGAACGCAGTATTTT.

The chain employs TRBV24-1 and TRBJ2-3; 9 bases are shared with TRBD2. This CDR3 has 16 amino acids. Unmatched junction bases numbered 8, after V lost 6 bases and J lost 2 bases. Per the germline V gene, CDR1 is KGHDR and CDR2 is SFDVKD. The CDR3 coding sequence is TGTGCCACCAGTATTACGCTAGCGGGGAACACAGATACGCAGTATTTT. Protein product: CATSITLAGNTDTQYF.

This clone was counted a few times. V gene TRBV27 combines with J gene TRBJ1-1, with a tentative D call TRBD1 (6 bases). The CDR3 runs to 14 residues. Trimming took off 0 bases at V and 6 bases at J, with 11 bases between the two ends. The germline gives CDR1 MNHEY, CDR2 SMNVEV (reference sequence). In nucleotides, the CDR3 is TGTGCCAGCAGTTTATCGTGGGGGGGCTCTGAAGCTTTCTTT. This sequence encodes CASSLSWGGSEAFF.

The chain uses TRBV11-1 and TRBJ1-1; the D gene is possibly TRBD1 (5 bases). The V and J ends lost 5 bases and 0 bases respectively, with 16 bases between them. The CDR3 is 16 amino acids. Germline assignment: CDR1 SGHAT and CDR2 FQDESV (reference sequence). CDR3 bases: TGTGCCAGCAGCCCCGACAGTCAAACTATGAACACTGAAGCTTTCTTT. Amino acid sequence: CASSPDSQTMNTEAFF.

The chain couples TRBV7-9 to TRBJ1-2, with 9 bases identical to TRBD1. Germline CDR1 is SEHNR and CDR2 is FQNEAQ (reference sequence). CDR3 length: 16 amino acids. V lost 6 bases, J lost 4 bases, and 12 bases stayed unmatched. The CDR3 here is CASSPYRDREAYGYTF. The DNA for the CDR3 is TGTGCCAGCAGTCCCTACCGGGACAGGGAAGCCTATGGCTACACCTTC.

CDR3 sequence (DNA): TGTGCCAGCAGCCCCCGGGGTGAAACCTACGAGCAGTACTTC. Translated, it gives CASSPRGETYEQYF. V and J are TRBV5-4 and TRBJ2-7; TRBD2 might be the D (5 bases). The CDR3 runs to 14 residues. V was trimmed by 4 bases and J by 2 bases, leaving 13 bases between them. CDR1 is SGHNT and CDR2 is YYREEE in the germline V gene (reference sequence). Filled out from reference TRBV5-4 and TRBJ2-7, the complete variable domain reads ETGVTQSPTHLIKTRGQQVTLRCSSQSGHNTVSWYQQALGQGPQFIFQYYREEENGRGNFPPRFSGLQFPNYSSELNVNALELDDSALYLCASSPRGETYEQYFGPGTRLTVT.

The V gene is TRBV4-1, the J gene TRBJ2-4; TRBD2 aligns across 16 bases. The CDR3 length is 20 residues. Germline CDR1 and CDR2: MGHRA and YSYEKL. Trimming removed 0 bases from V and 0 bases from J; junction bases left unmatched: 5. CDR3 sequence reads: CASSQDLGLAGGRAKNIQYF. The CDR3 bases are TGCGCCAGCAGCCAAGATTTGGGACTAGCGGGGGGGCGAGCCAAAAACATTCAGTACTTC.

This clone was seen only once. The chain combines TRBV10-3 with TRBJ1-5, with unresolved D. CDR1 and CDR2 from the germline V gene are ENHRY and SYGVKD. This CDR3 contains 15 residues. The V end was cut by 3 bases, the J end by 5 bases, with 14 bases between. The CDR3 region is CAISDGGSSDQPQHF. As DNA, the CDR3 is TGTGCCATCAGTGACGGCGGTAGTTCAGATCAGCCCCAGCATTTT.

The chain is built from TRBV11-2 and TRBJ2-7; 8 positions agree with TRBD1. Trimming at V came to 2 bases and at J to 0 bases, leaving 0 bases not matched to a gene. CDR3 length: 14 residues. Germline CDR1 is SGHAT and CDR2 is FQNNGV. DNA for the CDR3: TGTGCCAGCAGCTTAACAGGGGGCTCCTACGAGCAGTACTTC. It translates to CASSLTGGSYEQYF.

The table lists this clone with a count of one. The chain carries TRBV12-5 and TRBJ1-1; no clear D gene. With 7 bases removed from V and 3 bases from J, the gap between germline ends came to 12 bases. The CDR3 covers 13 residues. Germline V gene sequence: CDR1 LGHNT, CDR2 FRNRAP. Written as DNA, the CDR3 is TGTGCTAGTGAGGCTCAGGCGTACACTGAAGCTTTCTTT. It codes for CASEAQAYTEAFF. Full variable domain (remainder filled in from reference TRBV12-5 and TRBJ1-1): DARVTQTPRHKVTEMGQEVTMRCQPILGHNTVFWYRQTMMQGLELLAYFRNRAPLDDSGMPKDRFSAEMPDATLATLKIQPSEPRDSAVYFCASEAQAYTEAFFGQGTRLTVV.

The chain recombines TRBV6-2 or TRBV6-3 with TRBJ1-1; TRBD1 might be the D (5 bases). Germline assignment: CDR1 MNHEY and CDR2 SVGEGT. This CDR3 spans 13 amino acids. V lost 5 bases and J 5 bases, leaving 12 bases between the germline ends. In DNA form, the CDR3 reads TGTGCCAGCAGTCGGTCTGGGGGTACTGAAGCTTTCTTT. It encodes CASSRSGGTEAFF.

The chain links TRBV20-1 to TRBJ1-1, with D hard to call. Trimming removed 6 bases from V and 8 bases from J, with 13 bases in between. The CDR3 spans 11 residues. CDR1 DFQATT and CDR2 SNEGSKA come from the germline V gene (reference sequence). CDR3 in DNA: TGCAGTGCCTCCCCAGGCCCCGAAGCTTTCTTT. This sequence encodes CSASPGPEAFF.

The chain uses TRBV30 and TRBJ1-1; possible D gene TRBD1, 5 bases. Trimming left V 1 base short and J 9 bases short, with 18 bases between. Germline V gene sequence: CDR1 GTSNPN, CDR2 SVGIG (reference sequence). This CDR3 has 14 residues. CDR3 amino acids: CAWSGGHLGVQAFF. The CDR3 DNA reads TGTGCCTGGAGTGGAGGGCATCTAGGGGTCCAAGCTTTCTTT. Variable domain in full (rest from reference TRBV30 and TRBJ1-1): SQTIHQWPATLVQPVGSPLSLECTVEGTSNPNLYWYRQAAGRGLQLLFYSVGIGQISSEVPQNLSASRPQDRQFILSSKKLLLSDSGFYLCAWSGGHLGVQAFFGQGTRLTVV.

This chain joins TRBV6-2 or TRBV6-3 and TRBJ1-1, with 7 bases fitting TRBD1. J lost 2 bases, V lost 7 bases, and 7 bases had no gene match. The CDR3 covers 14 residues. Germline lookup yields CDR1 MNHEY and CDR2 SVGEGT. The CDR3 loop is CASTPGQINTEAFF. In DNA form, the CDR3 reads TGTGCCAGCACCCCGGGACAGATAAACACTGAAGCTTTCTTT.

The chain couples TRBV24-1 to TRBJ1-4, with 9 bases identical to TRBD1. Looked up from germline, CDR1 is KGHDR and CDR2 is SFDVKD. The ends lost 8 bases at V and 0 bases at J; junction bases unmatched: 9. This CDR3 comprises 17 residues. CDR3 sequence: CATIKGQGKATNEKLFF. The DNA for the CDR3 is TGTGCCACCATTAAGGGACAGGGAAAGGCAACTAATGAAAAACTGTTTTTT.

Only a few counts were recorded for this clone. The chain has TRBV19 and TRBJ1-6; TRBD1 aligns across 10 bases. Germline CDR1 is LNHDA and CDR2 is SQIVND (reference sequence). CDR3 length equals 16 residues. V lost 3 bases, J lost 4 bases, and 3 bases stayed unmatched. CDR3: CASSISGQGYNSPLHF. Written as DNA, the CDR3 is TGTGCCAGTAGTATCTCGGGACAGGGGTATAATTCACCCCTCCACTTT.

This chain uses TRBV14 with TRBJ1-6; TRBD1 matches 8 bases. V shed 5 bases, J shed 7 bases, and the junction held 4 bases outside the gene matches. CDR3 length: 14 residues. Germline V gene lookup returns CDR1 SGHDN and CDR2 FVKESK. The CDR3 is CASSMGQANSPLHF. DNA for the CDR3: TGTGCCAGCAGCATGGGACAGGCGAATTCACCCCTCCACTTT.

V is TRBV18 and J is TRBJ1-5; D perhaps matches TRBD1 (6 bases). Germline loops: CDR1 KGHSH, CDR2 LQKENI. The CDR3 has 15 residues. V lost 6 bases and J lost 4, with 16 bases in between. The CDR3 reads CASSRTRDINQPQHF. DNA for the CDR3: TGTGCCAGCTCCCGGACCCGGGACATAAATCAGCCCCAGCATTTT.

The chain's CDR3 is CASSQEQGFEPQHF. The CDR3 DNA sequence: TGCGCCAGCAGCCAAGAGCAAGGGTTTGAGCCCCAGCATTTT. The V call is TRBV4-1, the J call TRBJ1-5, with D hard to call. The germline gives CDR1 MGHRA, CDR2 YSYEKL. This CDR3 is built from 14 residues. Between the trimmed V and J ends, which lost 0 bases and 8 bases, there was a span of 11 bases.

The V gene is TRBV24-1, the J gene TRBJ2-1; no reliable D call. This CDR3 has 14 residues. CDR1 KGHDR and CDR2 SFDVKD come from the germline V gene. Trimming took off 0 bases at V and 6 bases at J, with 8 bases between the two ends. DNA for the CDR3: TGTGCCACCAGTGATTTGTACGTTGGCAATGAGCAGTTCTTC. It is translated as CATSDLYVGNEQFF.

The chain carries TRBV5-1 and TRBJ1-4; no firm D call. V lost 0 bases to trimming and J lost 7 bases, with 16 bases between them. From germline, CDR1 is SGHRS and CDR2 YFSETQ. The length of the CDR3 is 16 residues. The CDR3 region has the DNA TGCGCCAGCAGCTTGGGGCAGAAAACACACCCTGAAAAACTGTTTTTT. Translation: CASSLGQKTHPEKLFF.

The chain combines TRBV7-3 with TRBJ2-7; 7 positions agree with TRBD1. Germline V lookup: CDR1 SGHTA, CDR2 FQGTGA. V lost 3 bases and J lost 3; bases outside the gene matches: 2. The CDR3 is 13 amino acids. The CDR3 DNA sequence: TGTGCCAGCAGCTTGGGACAGAACTACGAGCAGTACTTC. Protein sequence: CASSLGQNYEQYF.

The chain joins TRBV24-1 to TRBJ2-1; 9 positions match TRBD2. The germline V gene encodes CDR1 KGHDR and CDR2 SFDVKD. CDR3 length equals 16 residues. The V segment lost 6 bases and the J segment 0 bases; nucleotides outside the gene matches: 5. CDR3 coding DNA: TGTGCCACCAGTCGCGGGGGGGCCAGCTCCTACAATGAGCAGTTCTTC. This encodes CATSRGGASSYNEQFF.

The chain employs TRBV24-1 and TRBJ1-3; possible D gene TRBD1, 6 bases. The CDR3 spans 15 residues. V lost 4 bases to trimming and J lost 0 bases, with 9 bases between them. Germline CDR1 KGHDR, CDR2 SFDVKD. This CDR3 is CATSDGQTSGNTIYF. CDR3 DNA: TGTGCCACCAGTGACGGACAGACCTCTGGAAACACCATATATTTT.

This clone was counted between two and nine times. This chain joins TRBV19 and TRBJ1-1, with TRBD1 matching 8 bases. This CDR3 spans 13 amino acids. Germline V lookup: CDR1 LNHDA, CDR2 SQIVND (reference sequence). V shed 5 bases, J shed 4 bases, and the junction held 3 bases outside the gene matches. The CDR3 spells CASSPGGSTEAFF. In DNA, the CDR3 is TGTGCCAGTAGTCCAGGGGGCTCCACTGAAGCTTTCTTT.

J is TRBJ2-2 and V is TRBV7-2; the D gene is possibly TRBD1 (5 bases). In germline, CDR1 is SGHTA, CDR2 FQGNSA. CDR3 length equals 15 residues. Between the trimmed V and J ends, which lost 3 bases and 1 base, there was a span of 9 bases. The CDR3 sequence is CASSFFTGNTGELFF. CDR3 coding DNA: TGTGCCAGCAGCTTTTTTACAGGGAACACCGGGGAGCTGTTTTTT.

This chain connects TRBV7-2 to TRBJ2-2, with D possibly being TRBD1 (6 bases). V was pared by 5 bases and J by 3 bases, with 16 bases between. The germline V gene has CDR1 SGHTA and CDR2 FQGNSA. The CDR3 is 16 amino acids. The DNA of the CDR3 is TGTGCCAGCAGCCTCCCCTTAGGGGGTCACACCGGGGAGCTGTTTTTT. Amino acid sequence: CASSLPLGGHTGELFF. The complete variable domain, with remaining parts taken from reference TRBV7-2 and TRBJ2-2, reads GAGVSQSPSNKVTEKGKDVELRCDPISGHTALYWYRQSLGQGLEFLIYFQGNSAPDKSGLPSDRFSAERTGGSVSTLTIQRTQQEDSAVYLCASSLPLGGHTGELFFGEGSRLTVL.

The rearrangement joins TRBV12-1 to TRBJ2-2; TRBD2 was called by the table and not checked on the DNA. TRBV12-1 is tagged as a pseudogene. The CDR3 totals 16 residues. DNA for the CDR3: TGTGCCAGCAGCCAAAAAGGAGGGAGAAACACCGGGGAGCTGTTTTTT. Translated, it gives CASSQKGGRNTGELFF.

The sample holds one count of this clone. The chain employs TRBV7-8 and TRBJ2-7; TRBD1 aligns across 9 bases. Per germline, CDR1 SGHVS and CDR2 FQNEAQ. V lost 4 bases, J lost 0 bases, and 7 bases stayed unmatched. The CDR3 has 16 amino acids. DNA of the CDR3: TGTGCCAGCAGCTCACTTGTGGGACAGGGCTCCTACGAGCAGTACTTC. This translates into CASSSLVGQGSYEQYF.

This sequence joins TRBV11-3 and TRBJ1-3; D remains unclear. Per the germline V gene, CDR1 is SGHNT and CDR2 is YENEEA. The CDR3 extends over 11 amino acids. V dropped 6 bases and J dropped 4 bases, with 4 bases sitting between them. CDR3 DNA sequence: TGTGCCAGCAGGGAGGGAAACACCATATATTTT. It specifies CASREGNTIYF. Filled out from reference TRBV11-3 and TRBJ1-3, the complete variable domain reads EAGVVQSPRYKIIEKKQPVAFWCNPISGHNTLYWYLQNLGQGPELLIRYENEEAVDDSQLPKDRFSAERLKGVDSTLKIQPAELGDSAVYLCASREGNTIYFGEGSWLTVV.